This T cell receptor (beta chain) is drawn from a study of vaccination effects on CD4 cells after COVID-19. Sequencing was preceded by expansion of antigen-specific CD4+ T cells with viral peptide pools in the ViraFEST assay. Isolating CD4+ T cells followed more than 9 days of culture. The participants, recipients of two vaccine doses, got either BNT162b2 or mRNA-1273. Regarding this clone: Its antigen is as yet unknown.

CDR3 length: 15 residues. The V end was cut by 7 bases, the J end by 2 bases, with 14 bases between. Germline CDR1 LNHDA, CDR2 SQIVND (reference sequence). Method: immunoSEQ multiplex PCR; TCRdb's copy keeps in-frame clones and lacks some. The sample has some 22,000 clones, roughly three quarters seen once. The sequencing here drew on CD4+ T cells from PBMCs cultured with HCoV-229E spike peptides, taken after COVID-19 vaccination. This sequence originates from a human donor who received a COVID-19 vaccine. The chain combines TRBV19 with TRBJ2-2; tentatively, D is TRBD1 (6 bases). The CDR3, as DNA: TGTGCCAGTAAGCCGGGACAACTCAACACCGGGGAGCTGTTTTTT. Protein: CASKPGQLNTGELFF.